Listed below are T cell receptor beta chains from one sample, sequenced in a study of blood T cell repertoires in COVID-19. The assay was immunoSEQ multiplex PCR, and TCRdb's table has in-frame clones only and misses some. The sample shows around 260,000 clones, roughly nine tenths of them seen only once. Sequencing used peripheral blood. Every receptor here comes from a man between 18 and 29 years old with active or convalescent COVID-19. Each CDR3 is given with its conserved first and last residue. Where a row states a size, it is once, few, many or the class of an expanded clone; other rows omit it.

clone_size	cdr3_length	v_call	cdr3_aa
few	15	TRBV29-1	CSVEGLAGVGNEQFF
NA	15	TRBV5-1	CASSLGTSGTGELFF
NA	13	TRBV7-9	CASSGTSLNEQYF
NA	14	TRBV7-2	CASSLDSGPGELFF
NA	14	TRBV2	CASSEQGPNYGYTF
NA	15	TRBV4-1	CASSQGMGQLLTQYF
NA	15	TRBV11-2	CASSARLEWQETQYF
NA	13	TRBV5-4	CASSPGHPYEQYF
few	13	TRBV5-5	CASTRGQGYEQYF
NA	16	TRBV19	CASSKESGTGAYEQYF
NA	13	TRBV2	CASSDSRSYGYTF
NA	14	TRBV5-1	CASRWTTYTDTQYF
NA	13	TRBV6-5	CASNKGSNEKLFF
NA	14	TRBV7-9	CASKEDSNTGELFF
NA	16	TRBV14	CASSQISGMDLGELFF
NA	14	TRBV5-1	CASSLGRDQETQYF
NA	12	TRBV30	CAWRGVGTEAFF
NA	12	TRBV24-1	CATSDENQPQHF
once	14	TRBV7-3	CASSPPGQVYEQYF
few	13	TRBV6-5	CASRHSGANVLTF
NA	12	TRBV5-1	CASSLARETQYF
NA	14	TRBV30	CAWSVAGFSYEQYF